The T cell receptor beta chain under discussion was sequenced for a study of PD-1 blockade in classical Hodgkin lymphoma. General study findings and limits: Whoever responded completely had baseline diversity much like that seen in newly diagnosed patients. With CD4+ cells, TCR diversity rose significantly by C4D1, but not with CD8+ cells. Those patients who began receiving nivolumab less than 1 year after ASCT had lower diversity, and they were excluded. Baseline TCR diversity was reportedly lower in newly diagnosed patients than in healthy donors. It was reported as lower still in relapsed/refractory patients.

Each patient experienced a relapse that followed autologous stem cell transplantation, and brentuximab vedotin exposure varied. As to this clone: Its target is not known.

Measured with immunoSEQ multiplex PCR; TCRdb has only the in-frame clones, and not every one. The repertoire has around 150,000 clones, about four fifths of them found once; the top ten carry roughly 10%. The CDR3 covers 17 residues. The J segment lost 7 bases and the V segment lost 6 bases, leaving 18 bases of the junction unmatched. From germline, CDR1 is SNHLY and CDR2 FYNNEI. Sequenced here: peripheral blood mononuclear cells (PBMCs), sampled before the second cycle of nivolumab. This TCR was recovered from a human donor with classical Hodgkin lymphoma. The V call is TRBV2, the J call TRBJ2-3, with TRBD2 identical over 8 bases. DNA of the CDR3: TGTGCCAGCAGCGCGTTACGACGAGCTCGGGGGGGGAATACGCAGTATTTT. This gives the protein CASSALRRARGGNTQYF. The full variable domain, with the rest looked up from reference TRBV2 and TRBJ2-3, is EPEVTQTPSHQVTQMGQEVILRCVPISNHLYFYWYRQILGQKVEFLVSFYNNEISEKSEIFDDQFSVERPDGSNFTLKIRSTKLEDSAMYFCASSALRRARGGNTQYFGPGTRLTVL.